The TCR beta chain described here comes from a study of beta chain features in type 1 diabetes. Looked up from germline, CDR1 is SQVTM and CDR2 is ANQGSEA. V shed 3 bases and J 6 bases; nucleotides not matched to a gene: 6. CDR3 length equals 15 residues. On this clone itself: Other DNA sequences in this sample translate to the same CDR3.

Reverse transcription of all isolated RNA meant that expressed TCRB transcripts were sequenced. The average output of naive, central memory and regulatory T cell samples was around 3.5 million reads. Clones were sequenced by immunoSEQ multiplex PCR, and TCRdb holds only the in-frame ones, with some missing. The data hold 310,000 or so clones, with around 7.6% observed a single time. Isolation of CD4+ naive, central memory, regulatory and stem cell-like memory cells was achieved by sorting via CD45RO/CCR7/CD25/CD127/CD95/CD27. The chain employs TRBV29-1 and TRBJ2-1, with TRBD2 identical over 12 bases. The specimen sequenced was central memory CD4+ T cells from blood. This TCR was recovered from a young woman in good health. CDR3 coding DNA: TGCAGCGTTGAGCCACTAGCGGGAGGTCTCAATGAGCAGTTCTTC. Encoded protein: CSVEPLAGGLNEQFF.